The 27 T cell receptor beta chains presented below share a single source sample, sequenced in a study of T cell changes during pregnancy in multiple sclerosis. TCRdb's table, derived via immunoSEQ multiplex PCR, lists solely in-frame clones and lacks some. The sample records over 100,000 clones, roughly nine tenths being singletons. Sequencing was performed on peripheral blood, taken in the third trimester of pregnancy. All receptors come from a female donor with multiple sclerosis, enrolled in a pregnancy study.

The gene calls are TRBV10-3 and TRBJ1-2, with TRBD1 matching over 7 bases. Trimming cost V 6 bases and J 3 bases; bases outside gene matches: 7. This CDR3 is built from 14 residues. Germline-derived CDR1 and CDR2 are ENHRY and SYGVKD. CDR3 in amino acids: CAISASGQYYGYTF. DNA of the CDR3: TGTGCCATCAGCGCATCGGGACAGTACTATGGCTACACCTTC.

V gene TRBV5-1 combines with J gene TRBJ2-3; 7 bases align to TRBD2. Germline V gives CDR1 SGHRS, CDR2 YFSETQ. The CDR3 length is 18 residues. V was pared by 0 bases and J by 0 bases, with 10 bases of the junction left unmatched. Here the CDR3 DNA reads TGCGCCAGCAGCTTGGGGGCTAGCGGTACCGCTAGCACAGATACGCAGTATTTT. Its protein product is CASSLGASGTASTDTQYF.

The chain has TRBV19 and TRBJ1-2, with 8 bases aligning to TRBD1. V shed 5 bases and J 5 bases; nucleotides not matched to a gene: 10. This CDR3 contains 15 residues. Germline V gives CDR1 LNHDA, CDR2 SQIVND (reference sequence). Here the CDR3 DNA reads TGTGCCAGTAGTCCCCCGACAGGGGTTTGGTATGGCTACACCTTC. Amino acids: CASSPPTGVWYGYTF.

This clone appeared once. The chain couples TRBV14 to TRBJ2-1, with TRBD1 matching 7 bases. The length of the CDR3 is 17 residues. Losses at the gene ends were 0 bases for V and 1 base for J; bases not matched to a gene: 6. Germline V gene sequence: CDR1 SGHDN, CDR2 FVKESK. The CDR3 DNA follows: TGTGCCAGCAGCCAAGATTGGGACAGCCCGTCCTACAATGAGCAGTTCTTC. Translation: CASSQDWDSPSYNEQFF.

The chain joins TRBV30 to TRBJ2-3; D gene uncertain. V dropped 0 bases and J dropped 3 bases, with 7 bases sitting between them. Looked up from germline, CDR1 is GTSNPN and CDR2 is SVGIG (reference sequence). The CDR3 runs 13 residues. CDR3 residues: CAWSVPGTDTQYF. The DNA for the CDR3 is TGTGCCTGGAGTGTACCAGGTACAGATACGCAGTATTTT.

This chain uses TRBV7-2 with TRBJ1-2, with no clear D. V was clipped by 4 bases and J by 3 bases, with 12 bases between them. Germline V gene sequence: CDR1 SGHTA, CDR2 FQGNSA. CDR3 length: 14 amino acids. The CDR3 reads CASSSRYSYYGYTF. CDR3 in DNA: TGTGCCAGCAGCTCCCGTTACTCTTACTATGGCTACACCTTC. Together with reference TRBV7-2 and TRBJ1-2, the CDR3 gives the full variable domain: GAGVSQSPSNKVTEKGKDVELRCDPISGHTALYWYRQSLGQGLEFLIYFQGNSAPDKSGLPSDRFSAERTGGSVSTLTIQRTQQEDSAVYLCASSSRYSYYGYTFGSGTRLTVV.

CDR3 amino acids: CASTLGAGANEQFF. In DNA form, the CDR3 reads TGTGCCAGCACCCTGGGGGCGGGGGCCAATGAGCAGTTCTTC. V is TRBV7-9 and J is TRBJ2-1; TRBD2 might be the D (7 bases). The germline V gene has CDR1 SEHNR and CDR2 FQNEAQ (reference sequence). The length of the CDR3 is 14 residues. The V and J ends lost 7 bases and 6 bases respectively, with 16 bases between them.

This clone was recorded only once. The chain uses TRBV5-1 and TRBJ2-1; 11 positions match TRBD2. CDR1 and CDR2 from the germline V gene are SGHRS and YFSETQ. CDR3 length: 16 amino acids. After removal of 1 base from V and 7 bases from J, the junction contained 7 bases not matched to a gene. This CDR3 reads CASSLTSGSGMNEQFF. CDR3 nucleotides: TGCGCCAGCAGCTTGACTAGCGGGAGCGGTATGAATGAGCAGTTCTTC.

The V gene is TRBV7-8, the J gene TRBJ2-7, with 12 positions matching TRBD1. V shed 5 bases, J shed 7 bases, and the junction held 12 bases outside the gene matches. This CDR3 comprises 16 residues. Per germline, CDR1 SGHVS and CDR2 FQNEAQ. The CDR3 DNA sequence: TGTGCCAGCAGCATTGGTCCGGGACAGGGGGCAATGGAGCAGTACTTC. Its protein product is CASSIGPGQGAMEQYF.

The chain combines TRBV28 with TRBJ2-1, with unresolved D. This CDR3 comprises 14 residues. The ends were cut back, 6 bases at V and 6 bases at J, with 15 bases in the middle. CDR1 MDHEN and CDR2 SYDVKM come from the germline V gene. The CDR3 coding sequence is TGTGCCAGCAGCCCCGGCCGGGTCCGCAATGAGCAGTTCTTC. As protein: CASSPGRVRNEQFF.

The V call is TRBV7-6, the J call TRBJ2-1; D is possibly TRBD1 (6 bases). Germline loops: CDR1 SGHVS, CDR2 FNYEAQ. The CDR3 is 16 amino acids. V was shortened by 1 base and J by 7 bases, with 17 bases between the two germline ends. CDR3 protein: CASSLDPGRGRNEQFF. CDR3 sequence (DNA): TGTGCCAGCAGCTTAGACCCGGGCAGGGGTAGAAATGAGCAGTTCTTC.

The gene calls are TRBV9 and TRBJ1-1; 7 bases fit TRBD1. This CDR3 contains 13 residues. V lost 4 bases, J lost 7 bases, and 7 bases stayed unmatched. Germline-derived CDR1 and CDR2 are SGDLS and YYNGEE. CDR3 nucleotides: TGTGCCAGCAGCCCCTTAACAGGGGTTGAAGCTTTCTTT. Residues: CASSPLTGVEAFF.

This clone appeared once. The chain uses TRBV6-1 and TRBJ2-7; 8 bases are a match to TRBD1. J lost 0 bases, V lost 0 bases, and 10 bases had no gene match. Germline V gene lookup returns CDR1 MNHNS and CDR2 SASEGT. The CDR3 is 18 residues long. CDR3 DNA sequence: TGTGCCAGCAGTGAAGCGTCCCGGGACAGGCTCTTCTCCTACGAGCAGTACTTC. Encoded protein: CASSEASRDRLFSYEQYF.

The CDR3 DNA reads TGTGCCAGCAGGCAACTAGCGGGAGTAGTAGATGAGCAGTTCTTC. Its protein product is CASRQLAGVVDEQFF. The chain has TRBV6-6 and TRBJ2-1, with TRBD2 identical over 11 bases. V lost 6 bases, J lost 8 bases, and 9 bases stayed unmatched. The CDR3 length is 15 residues. Germline values: CDR1 MNHNY, CDR2 SVGAGI (reference sequence).

The chain recombines TRBV6-5 with TRBJ2-7; 9 nucleotides match TRBD1. The CDR3 contains 15 residues. Germline loops: CDR1 MNHEY, CDR2 SVGAGI. The V and J ends lost 5 bases and 4 bases, in that order; junction bases with no gene match: 9. The CDR3 nucleotides are TGTGCCAGCAGTCCAAACAGGGGGCTAGGGTACGAGCAGTACTTC. It specifies CASSPNRGLGYEQYF.

CDR3 protein: CASSEGWAGGGYTF. CDR3 nucleotides: TGTGCCAGCAGTGAAGGTTGGGCAGGGGGTGGCTACACCTTC. The rearrangement links TRBV2 to TRBJ1-2; 7 nucleotides align to TRBD1. The germline V gene encodes CDR1 SNHLY and CDR2 FYNNEI. The CDR3 consists of 14 residues. The J segment lost 7 bases and the V segment lost 1 base, leaving 6 bases of the junction unmatched.

The rearrangement joins TRBV5-1 to TRBJ2-7; a possible D gene is TRBD1 (5 bases). Per the germline V gene, CDR1 is SGHRS and CDR2 is YFSETQ. The CDR3 loop spans 13 amino acids. V shed 3 bases and J shed 5 bases, with 12 bases lying between them. CDR3 nucleotides: TGCGCCAGCAGCTCAGGGTTAACCGACGAGCAGTACTTC. Translation: CASSSGLTDEQYF.

V is TRBV9 and J is TRBJ2-1; 9 bases are shared with TRBD2. The CDR3 is made up of 15 amino acids. The J segment lost 6 bases and the V segment lost 4 bases, leaving 8 bases of the junction unmatched. CDR1 and CDR2 (germline): SGDLS, YYNGEE. The chain's CDR3 is CASSPTGLASNEQFF. The CDR3 DNA follows: TGTGCCAGCAGCCCAACGGGACTAGCCAGCAATGAGCAGTTCTTC.

The chain is built from TRBV10-2 and TRBJ2-1; D unresolved. From germline, CDR1 is WSHSY and CDR2 SAAADI. Trimming shortened V by 8 bases and J by 1 base, and 9 bases separated the two germline ends. CDR3 size: 13 residues. The CDR3 loop reads CASVLPSYNEQFF. The CDR3 bases are TGCGCCAGCGTACTACCTTCCTACAATGAGCAGTTCTTC.

The genes are TRBV5-6 and TRBJ1-5, with D possibly TRBD1 on 6 matching bases. This CDR3 comprises 15 residues. CDR1 is SGHDT and CDR2 is YYEEEE in the germline V gene. V lost 3 bases, J lost 0 bases, and 10 bases lay in between. The CDR3 sequence is CASSWGTFSNQPQHF. CDR3 bases: TGTGCCAGCAGCTGGGGGACATTTAGCAATCAGCCCCAGCATTTT.

The chain uses TRBV5-6 and TRBJ2-1; 14 bases line up with TRBD2. The CDR3 sequence is 15 residues long. Germline-derived CDR1 and CDR2 are SGHDT and YYEEEE. Unmatched junction bases numbered 7, after V lost 4 bases and J lost 10 bases. In DNA, the CDR3 is TGTGCCAGCAGCCTCCGACTAGCGGGAGGGGGGGAGCAGTTCTTC. Translated, it gives CASSLRLAGGGEQFF. Full variable domain (outside the CDR3, taken from reference TRBV5-6 and TRBJ2-1): DAGVTQSPTHLIKTRGQQVTLRCSPKSGHDTVSWYQQALGQGPQFIFQYYEEEERQRGNFPDRFSGHQFPNYSSELNVNALLLGDSALYLCASSLRLAGGGEQFFGPGTRLTVL.

This chain links TRBV27 with TRBJ2-7; D call uncertain. V was pared by 6 bases and J by 6 bases, with 9 bases between. The CDR3 is 11 residues long. The germline CDR1 and CDR2 sequences are MNHEY and SMNVEV (reference sequence). CDR3 loop: CASRLFSEQYF. The CDR3 nucleotides are TGTGCCAGCAGGCTGTTTAGCGAGCAGTACTTC.

The rearrangement uses TRBV6-1 and TRBJ2-3; D is unresolved. V was shortened by 6 bases and J by 2 bases, with 9 bases between the two germline ends. CDR1 is MNHNS and CDR2 is SASEGT in the germline V gene. The CDR3 sequence is 13 residues long. CDR3 protein: CASSRANTDTQYF. The CDR3 DNA sequence: TGTGCCAGCAGCAGAGCGAACACAGATACGCAGTATTTT.

The chain employs TRBV7-3 and TRBJ2-2; TRBD2 matches at 10 bases. Germline assignment: CDR1 SGHTA and CDR2 FQGTGA. The junction had 7 bases not matched to a gene; V was cut back by 5 bases and J by 4 bases. The CDR3 contains 16 residues. CDR3 region: CASSVLAGMFTGELFF. CDR3 nucleotides: TGTGCCAGCAGCGTACTAGCGGGGATGTTCACCGGGGAGCTGTTTTTT.

The CDR3 is CASSPSGGAIYNEQFF. The CDR3 bases are TGTGCCAGCAGCCCTAGTGGAGGGGCCATCTACAATGAGCAGTTCTTC. The V gene is TRBV7-2, the J gene TRBJ2-1, with a weak D call TRBD2 (6 bases). This CDR3 region has 16 residues. Germline CDR1 reads SGHTA; CDR2 reads FQGNSA. V gave up 5 bases and J gave up 3 bases, with 17 bases separating them.

V and J are TRBV7-2 and TRBJ2-2; 14 bases fit TRBD2. Trimming removed 2 bases from V and 4 bases from J; junction bases left unmatched: 6. The V gene's germline CDR1 is SGHTA and CDR2 FQGNSA. The CDR3 spans 18 residues. CDR3 amino acids: CASSLPGLAGGSTGELFF. The CDR3, as DNA: TGTGCCAGCAGCTTACCAGGACTAGCGGGGGGAAGCACCGGGGAGCTGTTTTTT.

The genes are TRBV28 and TRBJ1-2, with 8 nucleotides matching TRBD1. The V gene end was trimmed by 5 bases and the J gene end by 4 bases; junction bases not matched to a gene: 6. The CDR3 length is 14 residues. The germline gives CDR1 MDHEN, CDR2 SYDVKM. In nucleotides, the CDR3 is TGTGCCAGCAGTGCGACAGGGGTTGGCTATGGCTACACCTTC. Translating gives CASSATGVGYGYTF.